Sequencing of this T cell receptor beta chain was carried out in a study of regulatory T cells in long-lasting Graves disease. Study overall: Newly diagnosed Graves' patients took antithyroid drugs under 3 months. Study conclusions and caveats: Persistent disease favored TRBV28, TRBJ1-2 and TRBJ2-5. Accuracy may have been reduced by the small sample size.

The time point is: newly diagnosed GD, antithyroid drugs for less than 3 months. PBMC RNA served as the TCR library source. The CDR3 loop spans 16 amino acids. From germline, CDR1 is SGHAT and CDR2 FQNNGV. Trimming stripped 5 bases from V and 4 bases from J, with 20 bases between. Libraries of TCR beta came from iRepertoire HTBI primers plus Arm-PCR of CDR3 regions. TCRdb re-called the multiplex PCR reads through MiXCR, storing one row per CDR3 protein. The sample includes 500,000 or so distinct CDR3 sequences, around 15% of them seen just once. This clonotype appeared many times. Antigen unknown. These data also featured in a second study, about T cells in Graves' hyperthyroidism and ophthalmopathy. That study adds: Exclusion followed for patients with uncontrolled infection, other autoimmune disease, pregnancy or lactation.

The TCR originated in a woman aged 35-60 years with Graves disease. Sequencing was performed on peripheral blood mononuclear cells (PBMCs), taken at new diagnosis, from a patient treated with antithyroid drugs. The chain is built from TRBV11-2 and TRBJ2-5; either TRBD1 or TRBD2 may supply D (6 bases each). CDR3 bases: TGTGCCAGCAGCCTCACGGGGGCACAAGGTGGAGAGACCCAGTACTTC. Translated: CASSLTGAQGGETQYF.